The clone carrying this TCR beta chain showed up many times. Its antigen is as yet unknown. The sample is drawn from a study of T cells in Graves' hyperthyroidism and ophthalmopathy. Study observations and caveats: Patients with ophthalmopathy were separated from those with stable hyperthyroidism by a 13 V-J model.

This CDR3 spans 14 amino acids. Germline CDR1 is SQVTM and CDR2 is ANQGSEA. The ends were cut back, 4 bases at V and 6 bases at J, with 19 bases in the middle. Using RNA transcripts as the source, TCR beta CDR3 regions were amplified. A set of HTBI primers served as the primers for a first-round RT-PCR of the TCR CDR3. TCRdb used MiXCR to reprocess the multiplex PCR reads, holding one entry per CDR3 protein. The data hold 500,000 to 600,000 distinct CDR3 sequences, with around 45% observed a single time. Sequenced material: peripheral blood or thyroid tissue (not recorded which). This chain joins TRBV29-1 and TRBJ2-7; D assignment may be TRBD1 or TRBD2 (5 bases each). The clonotype comes from an adult woman with Graves' disease, either hyperthyroidism or ophthalmopathy (not recorded which). The CDR3 DNA reads as TGCAGCGTTGGGTACGTCGGGGCCAGAGGCGAGCAGTACTTC. The encoded protein is CSVGYVGARGEQYF.